This TCR beta chain was documented in a study of T-cell memory formation after mild COVID-19. There are a few counts of this clonotype. Its specificity is unknown. After 5'RACE with constant-segment primers, TCR alpha and TCR beta cDNA libraries carrying sample barcodes and UMIs were obtained. Via MiXCR, TCRdb re-called the 5' RACE reads, giving one row per CDR3 protein. The data show about 470,000 distinct CDR3 sequences, about 20% seen once. The study, taken as a whole, reports: Clones from the second wave (peaking day 37) had unconfirmed SARS-CoV-2 specificity.

Germline CDR1 is SGHTA and CDR2 is FQGNSA. CDR3 length: 15 amino acids. V lost 1 base and J lost 5, with 9 bases in between. This chain joins TRBV7-2 and TRBJ1-6; maybe TRBD1 (6 bases). Sequenced: PBMCs or a T cell subset sorted from them (not recorded which). The TCR originated in an adult woman who had mild COVID-19 (a few samples of this study predate the infection). Cell type and time point are not known. CDR3 sequence reads: CASSLVGGDNSPLHF. The CDR3 bases are TGTGCCAGCAGCTTAGTTGGGGGCGATAATTCACCCCTCCACTTT.